Listed here are 27 T cell receptor beta chains from one sample, sequenced in a study of human versus mouse CDR3 diversity and MHC coevolution. Measured with immunoSEQ multiplex PCR; TCRdb has only the in-frame clones, and not every one. The data hold roughly 81,000 clones, with 93% observed a single time. The material sequenced was naive CD4+ T cells from blood. Subset denoted: CD45RO-negative CD62L-positive naive CD4 T cells. These receptors came from a person aged 25 to 75 in good health.

V and J are TRBV5-1 and TRBJ2-1; TRBD2 matches at 14 bases. The CDR3 has 14 residues. Trimming removed 3 bases from V and 8 bases from J; junction bases left unmatched: 1. The germline gives CDR1 SGHRS, CDR2 YFSETQ. CDR3 residues: CASSSGLAGDEQFF. As DNA, the CDR3 is TGCGCCAGCAGCTCGGGACTAGCGGGAGATGAGCAGTTCTTC.

The J gene is TRBJ2-6, the V gene TRBV7-9; no definite D call. CDR1 and CDR2 (germline): SEHNR, FQNEAQ (reference sequence). The CDR3 extends over 14 amino acids. Trimming took 3 bases from V and 4 from J, leaving 7 bases between them. The CDR3 is CASSLRSGANVLTF. As DNA, the CDR3 is TGTGCCAGCAGCTTGAGGTCCGGGGCCAACGTCCTGACTTTC. The variable domain in full, completed from reference TRBV7-9 and TRBJ2-6, reads DTGVSQNPRHKITKRGQNVTFRCDPISEHNRLYWYRQTLGQGPEFLTYFQNEAQLEKSRLLSDRFSAERPKGSFSTLEIQRTEQGDSAMYLCASSLRSGANVLTFGAGSRLTVL.

The gene calls are TRBV28 and TRBJ2-1; possibly TRBD1 for D (6 bases). CDR1 and CDR2 (germline): MDHEN, SYDVKM. CDR3 length: 14 residues. V lost 7 bases and J 3 bases, leaving 13 bases between the germline ends. The CDR3 is CASTEDSLYNEQFF. The CDR3 nucleotides are TGTGCCAGCACCGAGGACAGCCTCTACAATGAGCAGTTCTTC.

The J gene is TRBJ2-2, the V gene TRBV12-2; TRBD2, as called in the table, went unchecked against the DNA. TRBV12-2 represents a pseudogene. The CDR3 is 15 amino acids. This chain's CDR3 is CASRLAYGRTGELFF. CDR3 coding DNA: TGTGCAAGTCGCTTAGCTTACGGTCGCACCGGGGAGCTGTTTTTT.

The rearrangement links TRBV7-9 to TRBJ1-1; TRBD1 agrees at 7 bases. Trimming at V came to 6 bases and at J to 1 base, leaving 5 bases not matched to a gene. CDR1 is SEHNR, CDR2 FQNEAQ, per germline (reference sequence). This CDR3 comprises 14 residues. CDR3 nucleotides: TGTGCCAGCAGACGACGACAGGGGAACACTGAAGCTTTCTTT. As protein: CASRRRQGNTEAFF.

The chain couples TRBV7-2 to TRBJ1-1, with D tentatively TRBD1 (6 bases). Trimming removed 8 bases from V and 4 bases from J, with 20 bases in between. Germline CDR1 SGHTA, CDR2 FQGNSA. The CDR3 has 15 residues. The CDR3 here is CASSRDISWGTEAFF. CDR3 DNA sequence: TGTGCCAGCTCCCGGGACATCTCTTGGGGCACTGAAGCTTTCTTT.

This sequence joins TRBV6-5 and TRBJ1-2; 9 bases match TRBD1. The length of the CDR3 is 15 residues. The V segment lost 6 bases and the J segment 8 bases; nucleotides outside the gene matches: 13. CDR1 is MNHEY, CDR2 SVGAGI, per germline. In DNA, the CDR3 is TGTGCCAGCAGCGGGACAGGGTGGCTGGCTAGCGGCTACACCTTC. It codes for CASSGTGWLASGYTF.

This chain connects TRBV9 to TRBJ1-4, with D unclear. CDR1 is SGDLS, CDR2 YYNGEE, per germline. Trimming pared 0 bases from V and 8 bases from J, leaving 8 bases between. The CDR3 totals 13 residues. In DNA form, the CDR3 reads TGTGCCAGCAGCGTAGTCGCGGGGGAAAAACTGTTTTTT. It codes for CASSVVAGEKLFF. The full variable domain, completed using reference TRBV9 and TRBJ1-4, is DSGVTQTPKHLITATGQRVTLRCSPRSGDLSVYWYQQSLDQGLQFLIQYYNGEERAKGNILERFSAQQFPDLHSELNLSSLELGDSALYFCASSVVAGEKLFFGSGTQLSVL.

CDR3 DNA sequence: TGTGCCAGCAGTATGGGACAGGGGAGATTTGGCTACACCTTC. It specifies CASSMGQGRFGYTF. The chain joins TRBV27 to TRBJ1-2; 10 nucleotides line up with TRBD1. Germline assignment: CDR1 MNHEY and CDR2 SMNVEV (reference sequence). V gave up 5 bases and J gave up 7 bases; unmatched junction bases: 7. This CDR3 has 14 residues.

The genes are TRBV19 and TRBJ1-5, with TRBD1 as a possible D gene (5 bases). Per germline, CDR1 LNHDA and CDR2 SQIVND (reference sequence). There are 14 residues in the CDR3. V was trimmed by 5 bases and J by 2 bases, leaving 10 bases between them. The chain's CDR3 is CASSPGGGNQPQHF. CDR3 bases: TGTGCCAGTAGTCCGGGGGGGGGCAATCAGCCCCAGCATTTT.

The genes are TRBV5-1 and TRBJ2-7, with TRBD2 matching 9 bases. In germline, CDR1 is SGHRS, CDR2 YFSETQ. J lost 2 bases, V lost 5 bases, and 5 bases had no gene match. The CDR3 covers 14 residues. Here the CDR3 reads CASSAGGKTYEQYF. The CDR3 coding sequence is TGCGCCAGCAGTGCGGGAGGGAAGACCTACGAGCAGTACTTC.

This rearrangement joins TRBV7-8 to TRBJ2-2; tentatively, D is TRBD1 (6 bases). The CDR3 consists of 15 residues. The germline V and J ends were trimmed by 0 bases and 5 bases, with 10 bases remaining between them. Germline V lookup: CDR1 SGHVS, CDR2 FQNEAQ. For the CDR3, the DNA is TGTGCCAGCAGCTTAGCCAGGGGTAGGACCGGGGAGCTGTTTTTT. This codes for CASSLARGRTGELFF.

The rearrangement links TRBV6-5 to TRBJ2-7; D is possibly TRBD1 (6 bases). Germline CDR1 reads MNHEY; CDR2 reads SVGAGI. The ends were cut back, 0 bases at V and 0 bases at J, with 9 bases in the middle. The CDR3 extends over 15 amino acids. The CDR3 sequence: CASSYSGQSSYEQYF. The CDR3 nucleotides are TGTGCCAGCAGTTACTCCGGACAGAGCTCCTACGAGCAGTACTTC.

This chain connects TRBV30 to TRBJ1-5; no clear D. Germline loops: CDR1 GTSNPN, CDR2 SVGIG (reference sequence). This CDR3 spans 16 amino acids. Trimming stripped 1 base from V and 1 base from J, with 14 bases between. The CDR3: CAWSAITGGSNQPQHF. The CDR3, as DNA: TGTGCCTGGAGTGCGATAACGGGAGGGAGCAATCAGCCCCAGCATTTT.

The chain carries TRBV27 and TRBJ2-7, with 10 bases lining up with TRBD1. The CDR3 extends over 12 amino acids. Germline lookup yields CDR1 MNHEY and CDR2 SMNVEV (reference sequence). With 6 bases clipped from V and 7 bases from J, the junction kept 3 bases outside the gene matches. DNA for the CDR3: TGTGCCAGCAGGACAGGGGGCAGGGAGCAGTACTTC. As protein: CASRTGGREQYF.

The chain has TRBV5-1 and TRBJ2-3; TRBD1 aligns across 9 bases. CDR3 length: 16 residues. Germline-derived CDR1 and CDR2 are SGHRS and YFSETQ. V gave up 4 bases and J gave up 3 bases; unmatched junction bases: 9. As DNA, the CDR3 is TGCGCCAGCAGCAGAACGGGACAGGGAGGGACAGATACGCAGTATTTT. As protein: CASSRTGQGGTDTQYF.

This clone was recorded only once. V and J are TRBV7-2 and TRBJ2-2; no clear D. Germline assignment: CDR1 SGHTA and CDR2 FQGNSA. V was pared by 1 base and J by 9 bases, with 15 bases between. CDR3 length equals 15 residues. The CDR3 region has the DNA TGTGCCAGCAGCTTAGATGGAGTATCTGCCAGGGAGCTGTTTTTT. Its protein is CASSLDGVSARELFF.

This clone was recorded once. V usage is TRBV29-1 and J usage is TRBJ2-7; D is undetermined. The V end was cut by 7 bases, the J end by 3 bases, with 16 bases between. Germline loops: CDR1 SQVTM, CDR2 ANQGSEA. This CDR3 is built from 13 residues. The CDR3, as DNA: TGCAGCGGCTACACGACAACATTCTACGAGCAGTACTTC. This codes for CSGYTTTFYEQYF.

The V call is TRBV7-2, the J call TRBJ2-7; D uncertain. The CDR3 is 12 residues long. CDR1 and CDR2 (germline): SGHTA, FQGNSA. V lost 3 bases and J 3 bases, leaving 6 bases between the germline ends. CDR3 DNA: TGTGCCAGCAGCTTTTCCGGCTACGAGCAGTACTTC. This gives the protein CASSFSGYEQYF.

This rearrangement joins TRBV4-3 to TRBJ2-2; D unclear. Germline V gives CDR1 LGHNA, CDR2 YSLEER. This CDR3 spans 15 amino acids. Trimming left V 0 bases short and J 6 bases short, with 11 bases between. The chain's CDR3 is CASSQDGRIAGELFF. The CDR3 DNA sequence: TGCGCCAGCAGCCAAGATGGCAGGATCGCCGGGGAGCTGTTTTTT.

J is TRBJ1-1 and V is TRBV6-1; D is undetermined. This CDR3 spans 12 amino acids. V gave up 7 bases and J gave up 0 bases, with 6 bases separating them. Germline values: CDR1 MNHNS, CDR2 SASEGT. CDR3 sequence: CASIAVNTEAFF. The DNA of the CDR3 is TGTGCCAGCATAGCAGTGAACACTGAAGCTTTCTTT.

CDR3 loop: CASSYSRGAYEQYF. CDR3 DNA sequence: TGTGCCAGCAGTTACTCTAGGGGCGCCTACGAGCAGTACTTC. The chain recombines TRBV6-5 with TRBJ2-7; D may be TRBD1 (5 bases). The germline V gene has CDR1 MNHEY and CDR2 SVGAGI. Trimming removed 0 bases at V and 2 bases at J, with 8 bases between. The CDR3 spans 14 residues.

The rearrangement uses TRBV6-5 and TRBJ2-1; the D gene is possibly TRBD1 (5 bases). Trimming stripped 2 bases from V and 13 bases from J, with 15 bases between. Germline CDR1 and CDR2: MNHEY and SVGAGI. The CDR3 is 13 residues long. The CDR3 bases are TGTGCCAGCAGTTACCCTGTCCTAGGGGTACAGTTCTTC. Its protein is CASSYPVLGVQFF.

The gene calls are TRBV11-2 and TRBJ2-3, with 9 bases aligning to TRBD2. The CDR3 runs to 18 residues. CDR1 SGHAT and CDR2 FQNNGV come from the germline V gene. V lost 5 bases to trimming and J lost 4 bases; unmatched junction nucleotides: 16. The CDR3, as DNA: TGTGCCAGCAGCCTTCGCTCGGGCGGCGGGAGGGCAGCAGATACGCAGTATTTT. It yields the protein CASSLRSGGGRAADTQYF.

This chain links TRBV19 with TRBJ2-1, with 8 nucleotides matching TRBD1. Germline CDR1 reads LNHDA; CDR2 reads SQIVND (reference sequence). The ends lost 6 bases at V and 3 bases at J; junction bases unmatched: 7. The CDR3 contains 15 residues. The CDR3 loop is CASRPTGTGYNEQFF. In DNA form, the CDR3 reads TGTGCCAGTAGGCCGACCGGGACAGGCTACAATGAGCAGTTCTTC. Combining the CDR3 with reference TRBV19 and TRBJ2-1 gives the whole variable domain DGGITQSPKYLFRKEGQNVTLSCEQNLNHDAMYWYRQDPGQGLRLIYYSQIVNDFQKGDIAEGYSVSREKKESFPLTVTSAQKNPTAFYLCASRPTGTGYNEQFFGPGTRLTVL.

V is TRBV6-4 and J is TRBJ1-1, with a tentative D call TRBD1 (5 bases). The V and J ends lost 6 bases and 1 base respectively, with 9 bases between them. The CDR3 extends over 13 amino acids. Germline CDR1 and CDR2: MRHNA and SNTAGT. The DNA of the CDR3 is TGTGCCAGCAGACAGGACGAGAACACTGAAGCTTTCTTT. This translates into CASRQDENTEAFF.

This rearrangement joins TRBV7-9 to TRBJ2-7; D may be TRBD1 (5 bases). Germline V gene lookup returns CDR1 SEHNR and CDR2 FQNEAQ (reference sequence). This CDR3 has 14 residues. The V gene lost 3 bases and the J gene lost 0 bases, with 9 bases spanning the gap. The CDR3 nucleotides are TGTGCCAGCAGCTTCGACAGCCACTCCTACGAGCAGTACTTC. Residues: CASSFDSHSYEQYF.